The 2 T cell receptor beta chains below all came from one sample that was sequenced in a study of blood T cell repertoires in COVID-19. The method was immunoSEQ multiplex PCR; TCRdb's version includes in-frame clones alone and lacks a portion of them. The sample shows over 200,000 clones, 80% to 90% of them seen only once. The sequenced sample consisted of PBMCs or T cells enriched from blood (not recorded which). These receptors all stem from a middle-aged man who had recovered from COVID-19.

The chain links TRBV6-5 to TRBJ1-2, with TRBD1 matching over 10 bases. The CDR3 covers 15 residues. Germline trimming cut 7 bases from V and 2 bases from J; bases unmatched to any gene: 7. Germline CDR1 MNHEY, CDR2 SVGAGI. CDR3: CASIGLTGGNYGYTF. The CDR3 DNA sequence: TGTGCCAGCATCGGTCTGACAGGGGGCAACTATGGCTACACCTTC.

The chain uses TRBV4-2 and TRBJ1-3; possible D gene TRBD1, 5 bases. Per germline, CDR1 LGHNA and CDR2 YNFKEQ. The CDR3 is 15 amino acids. The ends were cut back, 0 bases at V and 8 bases at J, with 14 bases in the middle. The CDR3, as DNA: TGTGCCAGCAGCCAAGACGGCAGGGTCGGTGACACCATATATTTT. Translated, it gives CASSQDGRVGDTIYF.